This T cell receptor beta chain was captured in a study of CD8 T cells in Susac syndrome. After extraction with the RNeasy kit, roughly 0.45 to 1 ug of the RNA was reverse transcribed using random hexamers. Each CDR3 protein is one row after TCRdb ran MiXCR on the immunoSEQ multiplex PCR reads. The sample lists 130,000 or so distinct CDR3 sequences, about 95% occurring once. Trimming left V 4 bases short and J 0 bases short, with 9 bases between. CDR3 length equals 14 residues. Germline V lookup: CDR1 PRHDT, CDR2 FYEKMQ (reference sequence). Each Susac syndrome patient had definite or probable disease by recently defined criteria.

The receptor was derived from a human donor with Susac syndrome. The sample comprised CD8+ T cells from PBMCs. This chain joins TRBV13 and TRBJ1-1; D is undetermined. CDR3 sequence reads: CASSWGEMNTEAFF. The CDR3 nucleotides read TGTGCCAGCAGCTGGGGAGAGATGAACACTGAAGCTTTCTTT. The whole variable domain, filled in from reference TRBV13 and TRBJ1-1, reads AAGVIQSPRHLIKEKRETATLKCYPIPRHDTVYWYQQGPGQDPQFLISFYEKMQSDKGSIPDRFSAQQFSDYHSELNMSSLELGDSALYFCASSWGEMNTEAFFGQGTRLTVV.